The 17 T cell receptor beta chains in this list originate from one sample, sequenced in a study of blood T cells in healthy people across ages. Combining a sample-barcoded 5' primer with a J-beta primer mix, a second PCR ran for 7 to 11 cycles. TCRdb independently ran MiXCR on the 5' RACE reads; one entry per CDR3 protein. The table includes 1.5 million to 2 million distinct CDR3 sequences, 28% detected once. Sequencing was done on a sample of blood. All receptors derive from a woman aged 25 to 39 in good health.

This clonotype was found many times. The CDR3 spells CASSLPTGTQYF. Here the CDR3 DNA reads TGTGCCAGCAGCTTACCTACCGGGACGCAGTACTTC. This chain uses TRBV7-9 with TRBJ2-5; D is possibly TRBD1 or TRBD2 (5 bases each). This CDR3 is built from 12 residues. The germline V and J ends were trimmed by 2 bases and 11 bases, with 12 bases remaining between them. CDR1 SEHNR and CDR2 FQNEAQ come from the germline V gene (reference sequence).

This clonotype was seen a handful of times. This chain uses TRBV29-1 with TRBJ2-3; the D gene is possibly TRBD1 (5 bases). V was cut by 4 bases and J by 2 bases, with 13 bases left in between. This CDR3 has 14 amino acids. From germline, CDR1 is SQVTM and CDR2 ANQGSEA. This CDR3 reads CSVAKGQVTDTQYF. The CDR3 coding sequence is TGCAGCGTTGCGAAGGGGCAAGTCACAGATACGCAGTATTTT.

This clonotype was recorded once. The rearrangement uses TRBV6-6 and TRBJ2-3, with TRBD2 matching over 8 bases. The CDR3 consists of 15 residues. Germline lookup yields CDR1 MNHNY and CDR2 SVGAGI (reference sequence). The V and J ends lost 5 bases and 6 bases, in that order; junction bases with no gene match: 10. DNA for the CDR3: TGTGCCAGCAGTCGTACCGGGACTAGTTACGATACGCAGTATTTT. Protein product: CASSRTGTSYDTQYF.

The genes are TRBV24-1 and TRBJ2-7; D is unresolved. Per germline, CDR1 KGHDR and CDR2 SFDVKD. V gave up 0 bases and J gave up 5 bases, with 13 bases separating them. The length of the CDR3 is 15 residues. The CDR3 loop reads CATSDLLYRVDEQYF. The CDR3 coding sequence is TGTGCCACCAGTGATTTGCTGTACCGCGTCGACGAGCAGTACTTC.

About this clonotype: A much bigger clone sits one base away, suggesting this may be a read error. Written as DNA, the CDR3 is TGCGCCAGCAGCCAAGGGAGGGGAGGCGGCTGCACCTTC. This translates into CASSQGRGGGCTF. The V gene is TRBV4-1, the J gene TRBJ1-2; possible D gene TRBD1, 5 bases. The CDR3 is made up of 13 amino acids. CDR1 and CDR2 (germline): MGHRA, YSYEKL.

This clonotype was counted a few times. This chain joins TRBV7-8 and TRBJ2-7, with 13 nucleotides matching TRBD2. V was pared by 0 bases and J by 4 bases, with 15 bases of the junction left unmatched. Germline V gives CDR1 SGHVS, CDR2 FQNEAQ. The CDR3 is 20 residues long. DNA for the CDR3: TGTGCCAGCAGCTTAGCCGGCTCCCCCAGGACTAGCGGGAGAGGGTACGAGCAGTACTTC. This gives the protein CASSLAGSPRTSGRGYEQYF.

Remarks on this clonotype: An end of the junction differs from the germline gene, which may be a read error. This rearrangement joins TRBV3-1 to TRBJ2-3; D is unresolved. Germline CDR1 LGHDT, CDR2 YNNKEL (reference sequence). The CDR3 extends over 15 amino acids. The CDR3 bases are TGTGCCGGCAGCCAAGATGTTGCGGGCACAGATACGCAGTATTTT. Amino acids: CAGSQDVAGTDTQYF.

This clonotype appeared many times. The chain couples TRBV20-1 to TRBJ1-2, with D possibly TRBD1 on 6 matching bases. Germline CDR1 DFQATT, CDR2 SNEGSKA (reference sequence). V lost 0 bases and J lost 4, with 15 bases in between. The CDR3 loop spans 15 amino acids. CDR3 DNA: TGCAGTGCTAGAGATAGGGGGGGCCTTGCCTATGGCTACACCTTC. Translating gives CSARDRGGLAYGYTF.

The sample holds a few counts of this clonotype. The chain has TRBV7-2 and TRBJ2-3, with TRBD2 matching 9 bases. Germline V gene data show CDR1 as SGHTA and CDR2 as FQGNSA. This CDR3 has 17 residues. Trimming took 1 base from V and 6 from J; bases not matched to a gene: 11. As DNA, the CDR3 is TGTGCCAGCAGCTTAGTGTCTAGCGGGAAATTCTCGGATACGCAGTATTTT. Translating it yields CASSLVSSGKFSDTQYF. Combining the CDR3 with reference TRBV7-2 and TRBJ2-3 gives the whole variable domain GAGVSQSPSNKVTEKGKDVELRCDPISGHTALYWYRQSLGQGLEFLIYFQGNSAPDKSGLPSDRFSAERTGGSVSTLTIQRTQQEDSAVYLCASSLVSSGKFSDTQYFGPGTRLTVL.

This clonotype occurred many times. The gene calls are TRBV29-1 and TRBJ2-5; TRBD1 matches at 7 bases. Germline V lookup: CDR1 SQVTM, CDR2 ANQGSEA. The CDR3 contains 14 residues. The CDR3 sequence is CTAKRDSSQETQYF. The CDR3 coding sequence is TGCACTGCAAAGAGGGACAGCTCGCAAGAGACCCAGTACTTC.

In its sample, this clonotype was seen once. The chain links TRBV7-2 to TRBJ2-7, with D possibly TRBD2 on 6 matching bases. Germline lookup yields CDR1 SGHTA and CDR2 FQGNSA. The CDR3 sequence is 17 residues long. The ends were cut back, 0 bases at V and 10 bases at J, with 25 bases in the middle. CDR3 in amino acids: CASSLALRWQGGETQYV. In DNA form, the CDR3 reads TGTGCCAGCAGCTTAGCGCTCAGGTGGCAGGGCGGGGAGACCCAGTACGTC.

This clonotype came up many times. This chain links TRBV4-1 with TRBJ1-2; D unresolved. This CDR3 has 16 amino acids. CDR1 and CDR2 (germline): MGHRA, YSYEKL. V lost 0 bases and J 0 bases, leaving 11 bases between the germline ends. CDR3 nucleotide sequence: TGCGCCAGCAGCCAAGATCTTGCCGCAGCTAACTATGGCTACACCTTC. Translated, it gives CASSQDLAAANYGYTF.

This clonotype was counted ten times or more. CDR3 DNA: TGTGCCAGCAGCGCGGACAGGGCGGGCGGCTACACCTTC. Its protein is CASSADRAGGYTF. The chain uses TRBV7-9 and TRBJ1-2, with TRBD1 matching 8 bases. V shed 5 bases and J 8 bases; nucleotides not matched to a gene: 7. The CDR3 is 13 amino acids. Germline loops: CDR1 SEHNR, CDR2 FQNEAQ (reference sequence).

This clonotype was seen at least ten times. The chain combines TRBV7-2 with TRBJ2-1, with 8 bases that match TRBD2. This CDR3 comprises 15 residues. J lost 7 bases, V lost 2 bases, and 7 bases had no gene match. CDR1 is SGHTA, CDR2 FQGNSA, per germline. The CDR3 loop is CASSLSRAGENEQFF. CDR3 DNA sequence: TGTGCCAGCAGCTTATCAAGAGCGGGGGAAAATGAGCAGTTCTTC. The variable domain in full, with the rest retrieved from reference TRBV7-2 and TRBJ2-1, is GAGVSQSPSNKVTEKGKDVELRCDPISGHTALYWYRQSLGQGLEFLIYFQGNSAPDKSGLPSDRFSAERTGGSVSTLTIQRTQQEDSAVYLCASSLSRAGENEQFFGPGTRLTVL.

This clonotype was seen ten or more times. The genes are TRBV12-3 or TRBV12-4 and TRBJ2-7; 7 nucleotides match TRBD2. The V gene end was trimmed by 4 bases and the J gene end by 0 bases; junction bases not matched to a gene: 6. The CDR3 loop spans 15 amino acids. CDR3: CASSSGTTFSYEQYF. The CDR3 bases are TGTGCCAGCAGTTCCGGGACTACGTTCTCCTACGAGCAGTACTTC.

CDR3 DNA sequence: TGCAGTGCTCCCATAGCGGGGGGCACAGATACGCAGTATTTT. Translation gives CSAPIAGGTDTQYF. The V gene is TRBV20-1, the J gene TRBJ2-3; TRBD2 matches 9 bases. CDR1 and CDR2 (germline): DFQATT, SNEGSKA (reference sequence). With V trimmed by 5 bases and J by 1 base, 4 bases remained unmatched. The CDR3 totals 14 residues.

About this clonotype itself: A junction end diverges from the germline sequence, so it may reflect a read error. V gene TRBV13 combines with J gene TRBJ2-1, with TRBD2 matching over 8 bases. The CDR3 consists of 17 residues. Germline lookup yields CDR1 PRHDT and CDR2 FYEKMQ (reference sequence). CDR3 bases: TGTGCCAGCAGCTTAGGGACGGGAGGGAGCTCCTACAATGAGCGGTTCTTC. Its protein is CASSLGTGGSSYNERFF.